This passage covers 16 T cell receptor beta chains from one sample sequenced in a study of T cell repertoires in cytomegalovirus infection. Their target antigens are unknown. TCRdb reprocessed the reads with MiXCR, giving one entry per CDR3 protein. The data hold approximately 500,000 distinct CDR3 sequences, with more than 30% observed a single time. Sequencing was performed on cultured PBMCs, taken from culture after CMV antigen stimulation. The receptors come from a human donor in good health (CMV status not recorded). Some clones in this sample may be carry-over from other donors' samples.

This sequence joins TRBV30 and TRBJ2-3, with D possibly being TRBD2 (5 bases). Germline V lookup: CDR1 GTSNPN, CDR2 SVGIG (reference sequence). The V end lost 2 bases, the J end lost 2 bases, and 8 bases lay between the germline ends. The CDR3 extends over 13 amino acids. The CDR3 reads CAWSSGYTDTQYF. Written as DNA, the CDR3 is TGTGCCTGGAGTAGCGGATACACAGATACGCAGTATTTT.

This clonotype was picked up a small number of times. The chain links TRBV6-6 to TRBJ2-5, with 7 bases aligning to TRBD2. The trim removed 0 bases at V and 5 bases at J, leaving 15 bases unmatched. This CDR3 has 18 residues. Germline CDR1 MNHNY, CDR2 SVGAGI (reference sequence). In DNA, the CDR3 is TGTGCCAGCAGTTACTCAAGGGATCCCACGATGGGAGGGGAGACCCAGTACTTC. Translation gives CASSYSRDPTMGGETQYF.

Only one count was recorded for this clonotype. The rearrangement links TRBV12-3 or TRBV12-4 to TRBJ1-1; D unresolved. Trimming shortened V by 2 bases and J by 3 bases, and 4 bases separated the two germline ends. This CDR3 is 12 amino acids long. The CDR3 nucleotides read TGTGCCAGCAGTTTAAGCTACACTGAAGCTTTCTTT. This codes for CASSLSYTEAFF.

Only a few counts were recorded for this clonotype. V usage is TRBV19 and J usage is TRBJ2-2; TRBD1 agrees at 7 bases. V lost 5 bases, J lost 9 bases, and 6 bases stayed unmatched. The CDR3 runs to 13 residues. Germline CDR1 reads LNHDA; CDR2 reads SQIVND (reference sequence). For the CDR3, the DNA is TGTGCCAGTAGTCCGAGGGGGCGCCGGGAGCTGTTTTTT. Its translation: CASSPRGRRELFF.

This clonotype was seen ten or more times. The chain couples TRBV12-3 or TRBV12-4 to TRBJ1-1; D ambiguous. V shed 7 bases and J shed 0 bases, with 9 bases lying between them. The CDR3 is made up of 13 amino acids. The CDR3 loop reads CASTLQLNTEAFF. CDR3 DNA sequence: TGTGCCAGCACCTTACAGCTGAACACTGAAGCTTTCTTT.

The chain employs TRBV20-1 and TRBJ2-1, with 7 bases lining up with TRBD2. Trimming took 6 bases from V and 5 from J; bases not matched to a gene: 10. Germline V gives CDR1 DFQATT, CDR2 SNEGSKA (reference sequence). The CDR3 has 14 residues. The CDR3 is CSARGAGWDNEQFF. CDR3 in DNA: TGCAGTGCGAGGGGAGCGGGATGGGACAATGAGCAGTTCTTC.

The chain joins TRBV12-3 or TRBV12-4 to TRBJ1-5; D unresolved. This CDR3 is built from 15 residues. The V gene lost 5 bases and the J gene lost 6 bases, with 17 bases spanning the gap. DNA for the CDR3: TGTGCCAGCAGTCGCCTGGCAGGCGGAGGTCAGCCCCAGCATTTT. It codes for CASSRLAGGGQPQHF.

The V and J genes are TRBV7-3 and TRBJ2-5; D perhaps matches TRBD1 (6 bases). Trimming stripped 1 base from V and 5 bases from J, with 20 bases between. The V gene's germline CDR1 is SGHTA and CDR2 FQGTGA. The CDR3 is 17 amino acids. This chain's CDR3 is CASSLIWDQGSSETQYF. The CDR3 DNA reads as TGTGCCAGCAGCTTAATTTGGGACCAGGGGAGTTCTGAGACCCAGTACTTC.

The chain has TRBV19 and TRBJ2-3; 11 nucleotides align to TRBD2. Germline-derived CDR1 and CDR2 are LNHDA and SQIVND (reference sequence). This CDR3 contains 16 residues. With 4 bases clipped from V and 4 bases from J, the junction kept 7 bases outside the gene matches. The CDR3 region has the DNA TGTGCCAGTAGTACCACTAGCGGGAGTTTAGCAGATACGCAGTATTTT. Its translation: CASSTTSGSLADTQYF.

This chain links TRBV7-6 with TRBJ2-5; D not certain. The CDR3 covers 13 residues. CDR1 and CDR2 from the germline V gene are SGHVS and FNYEAQ. V lost 1 base and J lost 4, with 7 bases in between. Here the CDR3 reads CASSLESTETQYF. The CDR3 DNA is TGTGCCAGCAGCTTAGAATCTACAGAGACCCAGTACTTC.

This clonotype occurred a few times. The rearrangement links TRBV4-1 to TRBJ2-2; tentative D call: TRBD1 (6 bases). Trimming took 0 bases from V and 5 from J, leaving 10 bases between them. This CDR3 has 15 amino acids. Per germline, CDR1 MGHRA and CDR2 YSYEKL. The CDR3 DNA sequence: TGCGCCAGCAGCCAAGAGAGGGGGTGGACCGGGGAGCTGTTTTTT. The encoded protein is CASSQERGWTGELFF.

V gene TRBV4-1 combines with J gene TRBJ2-5; either TRBD1 or TRBD2 may supply D (7 bases each). CDR3 length: 16 residues. Germline V gene sequence: CDR1 MGHRA, CDR2 YSYEKL. V was trimmed by 4 bases and J by 0 bases, leaving 15 bases between them. The chain's CDR3 is CASSPERDSYQETQYF. The CDR3 DNA reads TGCGCCAGCAGCCCAGAGCGGGACAGTTACCAAGAGACCCAGTACTTC.

This clonotype occurred a few times. V usage is TRBV6-2 or TRBV6-3 and J usage is TRBJ2-7, with D unresolved. Trimming cost V 0 bases and J 6 bases, with 12 bases left between them. CDR1 MNHEY and CDR2 SVGEGT come from the germline V gene. This CDR3 contains 14 residues. CDR3 coding DNA: TGTGCCAGCAGTTACTCCAAGACCCCGGGCGAGCAGTACGTC. Translation: CASSYSKTPGEQYV.

The CDR3 reads CASSLEGNYYEQYF. CDR3 bases: TGTGCCAGCAGCTTGGAGGGGAACTACTACGAGCAGTACTTC. The chain combines TRBV7-3 with TRBJ2-7, with TRBD2 as a possible D gene (6 bases). V was shortened by 3 bases and J by 3 bases, with 12 bases between the two germline ends. This CDR3 is built from 14 residues. Per germline, CDR1 SGHTA and CDR2 FQGTGA.

The rearrangement joins TRBV18 to TRBJ1-3; no reliable D call. In germline, CDR1 is KGHSH, CDR2 LQKENI. The CDR3 is 16 amino acids. Trimming pared 3 bases from V and 2 bases from J, leaving 14 bases between. The CDR3 is CASSPLVPAAGNTIYF. The CDR3 bases are TGTGCCAGCTCACCGTTAGTCCCGGCGGCTGGAAACACCATATATTTT.

The chain carries TRBV11-2 and TRBJ1-6; no firm D call. The germline CDR1 and CDR2 sequences are SGHAT and FQNNGV. CDR3 length: 15 amino acids. V was pared by 6 bases and J by 10 bases, with 19 bases between. CDR3 in amino acids: CASRPTTAEGSPLHF. CDR3 nucleotides: TGTGCCAGCAGACCTACGACGGCTGAGGGATCACCCCTCCACTTT.